The rows below give T cell receptor beta chains drawn from one sample of a study of cytomegalovirus exposure and HLA in healthy donors. Sequenced by immunoSEQ multiplex PCR; TCRdb stores in-frame clones only, minus some. Altogether 100,000 to 120,000 clones are present, more than 90% being singletons, with the ten largest covering 0.65% to 0.7%. Sequencing used PBMCs. The receptors originated from a woman aged 18-29 years in good health and CMV-seronegative. Both conserved end residues are part of each CDR3. D genes are given only for firm matches. The size entry is marked missing in some rows and otherwise reads once, few, many or a size class.

TRBD1,.,TRBV7-8,TRBJ2-7,CASSLGQGEDRQYF,TGTGCCAGCAGCTTGGGACAGGGGGAAGATAGGCAGTACTTC
.,.,TRBV14,TRBJ1-2,CASSQSGQNYGYTF,TGTGCCAGCAGCCAAAGTGGACAGAACTATGGCTACACCTTC
.,.,TRBV7-2,TRBJ2-7,CASSLAGGPSSYEQYF,TGTGCCAGCAGCTTAGCGGGCGGGCCGAGCTCCTACGAGCAGTACTTC
.,once,TRBV4-1,TRBJ2-7,CASSQDRYEQYF,TGCGCCAGCAGCCAAGACCGTTACGAGCAGTACTTC
TRBD2,.,TRBV25-1,TRBJ2-7,CASSALGRDEQYF,TGTGCCAGCAGTGCCTTGGGGAGGGACGAGCAGTACTTC
TRBD2,.,TRBV4-3,TRBJ2-7,CASSQEYGGGSYEQYF,TGCGCCAGCAGCCAAGAGTATGGCGGGGGATCCTACGAGCAGTACTTC
TRBD1,.,TRBV27,TRBJ1-1,CASSYDRGVTEAFF,TGTGCCAGCAGTTACGACAGGGGAGTGACTGAAGCTTTCTTT
.,.,TRBV28,TRBJ1-1,CASSITRNTEAFF,TGTGCCAGCAGTATAACACGGAACACTGAAGCTTTCTTT
TRBD1,.,TRBV18,TRBJ1-4,CASSPEDRFSEKLFF,TGTGCCAGCTCACCAGAGGACAGGTTTTCTGAAAAACTGTTTTTT
.,.,TRBV4-1,TRBJ1-5,CASSQEETQHSNQPQHF,TGCGCCAGCAGCCAAGAGGAGACGCAGCATAGCAATCAGCCCCAGCATTTT
TRBD1,once,TRBV9,TRBJ2-6,CASSLRTGRSGANVLTF,TGTGCCAGCAGCCTCCGGACAGGGCGCTCTGGGGCCAACGTCCTGACTTTC
TRBD2,.,TRBV5-8,TRBJ2-5,CASSFRLAGRETQYF,TGTGCCAGCAGCTTCAGACTAGCGGGACGAGAGACCCAGTACTTC
TRBD1,once,TRBV7-9,TRBJ2-7,CASSSFLGQGYYEQYF,TGTGCCAGCAGCTCCTTCCTAGGACAGGGGTACTACGAGCAGTACTTC
.,.,TRBV6-5,TRBJ1-3,CASSYSSAEAGNTIYF,TGTGCCAGCAGTTACTCCTCCGCGGAGGCTGGAAACACCATATATTTT
TRBD2,.,TRBV5-1,TRBJ2-1,CASSFSGLAGGRYEQFF,TGCGCCAGCAGCTTCTCGGGACTAGCGGGGGGGCGGTATGAGCAGTTCTTC
TRBD2,.,TRBV13,TRBJ2-3,CASSPGGGRGTQYF,TGTGCCAGCAGCCCCGGCGGGGGACGGGGTACGCAGTATTTT
.,.,TRBV13,TRBJ1-1,CASSLGAYTEAFF,TGTGCCAGCAGCTTAGGGGCTTACACTGAAGCTTTCTTT
.,.,TRBV4-1,TRBJ1-4,CASSQVLERWAGMNEKLFF,TGCGCCAGCAGCCAAGTTTTGGAGAGGTGGGCGGGGATGAATGAAAAACTGTTTTTT
TRBD1,.,TRBV29-1,TRBJ1-4,CSVATGLDEKLFF,TGCAGCGTCGCGACAGGGCTTGATGAAAAACTGTTTTTT
TRBD1,.,TRBV7-9,TRBJ1-6,CASSPAGTGDSPLHF,TGTGCCAGCAGCCCCGCCGGGACAGGAGATTCACCCCTCCACTTT
TRBD2,.,TRBV6-1,TRBJ2-3,CASSVSPWAGGKDTQYF,TGTGCCAGCAGTGTCTCCCCCTGGGCGGGGGGGAAAGATACGCAGTATTTT
TRBD1,.,TRBV15,TRBJ2-7,CATSQPGQGTYEQYF,TGTGCCACCAGCCAGCCGGGACAGGGTACCTACGAGCAGTACTTC
.,.,TRBV18,TRBJ2-4,CASSLPDFRAKNIQYF,TGTGCCAGCTCACTTCCCGACTTCCGGGCCAAAAACATTCAGTACTTC
.,.,TRBV2,TRBJ1-4,CASSNNRGEKLFF,TGTGCCAGCAGCAATAACCGGGGTGAAAAACTGTTTTTT
.,.,TRBV15,TRBJ2-7,CATSRGRSYEQYF,TGTGCCACCAGCAGAGGACGGAGCTACGAGCAGTACTTC
.,.,TRBV7-6,TRBJ1-4,CASSRQVADEKLFF,TGTGCCAGCAGCCGACAGGTGGCGGATGAAAAACTGTTTTTT
TRBD1,.,TRBV7-2,TRBJ1-4,CASSFFGTGGRKEKLFF,TGTGCCAGCAGCTTTTTCGGGACAGGGGGCAGGAAGGAAAAACTGTTTTTT
TRBD2,once,TRBV4-1,TRBJ2-3,CASSPISGRGGAPTDTQYF,TGCGCCAGCAGCCCCATTTCGGGACGCGGGGGGGCCCCCACAGATACGCAGTATTTT
.,.,TRBV5-6,TRBJ1-2,CASSPQEGIYGYTF,TGTGCCAGCAGCCCCCAGGAGGGGATCTATGGCTACACCTTC
TRBD2,.,TRBV7-2,TRBJ2-3,CASSFRPAGVTDTQYF,TGTGCCAGCAGCTTCCGTCCAGCGGGGGTCACAGATACGCAGTATTTT
TRBD1,.,TRBV28,TRBJ1-2,CASSPPPGQNYGYTF,TGTGCCAGCAGTCCTCCCCCGGGACAGAACTATGGCTACACCTTC
TRBD1,.,TRBV6-1,TRBJ2-6,CASTETGAGANVLTF,TGTGCCAGCACCGAAACAGGGGCTGGGGCCAACGTCCTGACTTTC
TRBD2,.,TRBV4-1,TRBJ2-3,CASSQESGTSGDTDTQYF,TGCGCCAGCAGCCAAGAGTCCGGGACTAGCGGGGACACAGATACGCAGTATTTT
TRBD1,once,TRBV28,TRBJ2-7,CASSPTGTGRHEQYF,TGTGCCAGCAGTCCCACCGGGACAGGGCGCCACGAGCAGTACTTC
.,.,TRBV6-1,TRBJ2-3,CASSEDIVDTQYF,TGTGCCAGCAGTGAGGACATCGTGGATACGCAGTATTTT
.,.,TRBV7-9,TRBJ1-1,CASSGGRSNTEAFF,TGTGCCAGCTCAGGAGGCAGGTCGAACACTGAAGCTTTCTTT
.,.,TRBV29-1,TRBJ2-1,CSVVGGLSGGYNEQFF,TGCAGCGTTGTGGGGGGGCTTAGTGGAGGGTACAATGAGCAGTTCTTC
.,.,TRBV11-2,TRBJ2-2,CASSSRGGELFF,TGTGCCAGCAGCTCCAGGGGCGGGGAGCTGTTTTTT
TRBD1,once,TRBV12-5,TRBJ2-2,CASGLVRQGVSGELFF,TGTGCTAGTGGTTTGGTCAGACAGGGGGTTTCCGGGGAGCTGTTTTTT
TRBD1,once,TRBV29-1,TRBJ1-2,CSVEEGRTGGHGYTF,TGCAGCGTTGAAGAAGGAAGGACAGGGGGCCATGGCTACACCTTC
TRBD1,.,TRBV10-3,TRBJ1-6,CAIRGTGNSPLHF,TGTGCCATCAGGGGGACAGGCAATTCACCCCTCCACTTT
TRBD1,.,TRBV6-5,TRBJ1-1,CASSYQGQGWTEAFF,TGTGCCAGCAGTTACCAGGGACAGGGATGGACTGAAGCTTTCTTT